This entry is about one T cell receptor (beta chain). As yet, its antigen is unknown. The junction shows a germline mismatch at one end, possibly a read error. The TCR beta CDR3 regions underwent amplification using RNA transcripts as the source. The HTBI primer set drove a first-round RT-PCR of the TCR CDR3. TCRdb itself ran the multiplex PCR reads through MiXCR, one entry per CDR3 protein. The data show about 840,000 distinct CDR3 sequences, about two fifths seen once. The sample is drawn from a study of T cells in Graves' hyperthyroidism and ophthalmopathy. General study results and limits: Among thyroid clonotypes expanded above 0.001, most also appeared in blood.

Germline values: CDR1 ENHRY, CDR2 SYGVKD. This CDR3 has 15 amino acids. Each diagnosis was grounded in clinical symptoms, serum thyroxine and TRAb, thyroid ultrasound, and orbital computed tomography. Cells are PBMCs isolated from roughly 9.3 ml of fresh blood. This receptor was obtained from a man aged 18 to 30 with Graves' hyperthyroidism. The chain has TRBV10-3 and TRBJ2-5, with 8 positions matching TRBD2. Sequenced material: blood. The CDR3 DNA reads TGTGCCAGCAGTTACCTACTAGCGGCCCAAGAGACCCAGTACTTC. This encodes CASSYLLAAQETQYF.